The 32 T cell receptor beta chains listed next were all sequenced from one sample in a study of control samples from healthy donors and cancer patients. Sequencing was performed with immunoSEQ multiplex PCR; in TCRdb, only in-frame clones are kept and a portion is missing. The sample includes roughly 120,000 clones, around 88% of them seen just once. The material sequenced was blood. Source of these receptors: a man aged 40-49 years in good health.

The CDR3 is CASSQDFSGTGAYNQPQHF. The CDR3 DNA sequence: TGCGCCAGCAGCCAAGATTTCTCAGGGACAGGGGCGTACAATCAGCCCCAGCATTTT. The chain is built from TRBV4-3 and TRBJ1-5; 10 nucleotides line up with TRBD1. The V and J ends lost 0 bases and 3 bases, in that order; junction bases with no gene match: 11. Germline V lookup: CDR1 LGHNA, CDR2 YSLEER. There are 19 residues in the CDR3.

The CDR3 is CASSQEGRGSGNTIYF. CDR3 DNA: TGCGCCAGCAGCCAAGAAGGAAGGGGCTCTGGAAACACCATATATTTT. This sequence joins TRBV4-1 and TRBJ1-3; TRBD1 is a possible D gene (5 bases). The CDR3 sequence is 16 residues long. V gave up 0 bases and J gave up 0 bases, with 9 bases separating them. CDR1 MGHRA and CDR2 YSYEKL come from the germline V gene.

In DNA, the CDR3 is TGTGCCAGCAGTTCGGTGTCGTCGATGGAAGCTTTCTTT. Its protein is CASSSVSSMEAFF. This rearrangement joins TRBV12-3 or TRBV12-4 to TRBJ1-1; the D is unclear. The germline V and J ends were trimmed by 4 bases and 8 bases, with 14 bases remaining between them. CDR3 length equals 13 residues.

The chain links TRBV10-3 to TRBJ2-3, with 8 bases aligning to TRBD2. V shed 0 bases, J shed 10 bases, and the junction held 24 bases outside the gene matches. The CDR3 spans 20 residues. The germline V gene has CDR1 ENHRY and CDR2 SYGVKD. CDR3 coding DNA: TGTGCCATCAGTGAGTCTCCGGGGGGGCCCCCCTTTTTGTCTCCTTTCGCGCAGTATTTT. This translates into CAISESPGGPPFLSPFAQYF.

The chain employs TRBV10-3 and TRBJ2-1; 8 bases fit TRBD1. The CDR3 consists of 17 residues. Germline lookup yields CDR1 ENHRY and CDR2 SYGVKD. V dropped 3 bases and J dropped 2; count of bases not matched to a gene: 9. The DNA for the CDR3 is TGTGCCATCAGTGACCCCATCAGGGGGCGTGCCTACAATGAGCAGTTCTTC. It specifies CAISDPIRGRAYNEQFF.

The chain recombines TRBV19 with TRBJ1-3; the D gene is possibly TRBD1 (5 bases). CDR1 LNHDA and CDR2 SQIVND come from the germline V gene (reference sequence). The CDR3 is made up of 12 amino acids. The V end lost 7 bases, the J end lost 4 bases, and 8 bases lay between the germline ends. The CDR3 DNA sequence: TGTGCCAGTAAGGCAGGGGGAAACACCATATATTTT. It encodes CASKAGGNTIYF.

The chain combines TRBV5-1 with TRBJ2-5; 15 bases fit TRBD2. CDR1 is SGHRS and CDR2 is YFSETQ in the germline V gene. This CDR3 is built from 17 residues. Trimming removed 4 bases from V and 2 bases from J; junction bases left unmatched: 6. This CDR3 is CASSEGLAGGPQETQYF. The DNA for the CDR3 is TGCGCCAGCAGCGAGGGACTAGCGGGGGGACCACAAGAGACCCAGTACTTC.

This sequence joins TRBV12-3 or TRBV12-4 and TRBJ1-2; 7 nucleotides align to TRBD1. This CDR3 contains 13 residues. V lost 6 bases to trimming and J lost 5 bases; unmatched junction nucleotides: 6. The CDR3 nucleotides read TGTGCCAGCAGCTCCGGGACAGCATATGGCTACACCTTC. Translated: CASSSGTAYGYTF.

V is TRBV3-1 (or the pseudogene TRBV3-2) and J is TRBJ2-2; D ambiguous. Germline values: CDR1 LGHDT, CDR2 YNNKEL (reference sequence). This CDR3 contains 12 residues. Between the trimmed V and J ends, which lost 4 bases and 5 bases, there was a span of 5 bases. The CDR3 spells CASSLKTGELFF. The CDR3 region has the DNA TGTGCCAGCAGCCTAAAGACCGGGGAGCTGTTTTTT.

This clone was picked up one time. The chain couples TRBV10-2 to TRBJ1-2, with no clear D. CDR1 and CDR2 from the germline V gene are WSHSY and SAAADI. Between the trimmed V and J ends, which lost 4 bases and 2 bases, there was a span of 11 bases. CDR3 size: 14 residues. The CDR3 sequence: CASSGETVNYGYTF. In DNA, the CDR3 is TGCGCCAGCAGTGGAGAGACGGTCAACTATGGCTACACCTTC.

V usage is TRBV29-1 and J usage is TRBJ2-7; 8 bases are a match to TRBD1. The CDR3 runs to 16 residues. Germline CDR1 and CDR2: SQVTM and ANQGSEA. V gave up 4 bases and J gave up 2 bases; unmatched junction bases: 13. The CDR3 loop reads CSVVDDDRGHTYEQYF. DNA of the CDR3: TGCAGCGTTGTTGATGACGACAGGGGCCATACCTACGAGCAGTACTTC.

The genes are TRBV27 and TRBJ1-1; 11 nucleotides align to TRBD1. The CDR3 has 16 residues. Germline lookup yields CDR1 MNHEY and CDR2 SMNVEV (reference sequence). V lost 5 bases to trimming and J lost 1 base; unmatched junction nucleotides: 6. CDR3 nucleotide sequence: TGTGCCAGCAGTCGCGGACAGGGGGCAGGGAACACTGAAGCTTTCTTT. Residues: CASSRGQGAGNTEAFF.

This chain joins TRBV5-4 and TRBJ1-2, with 9 positions matching TRBD1. The V segment lost 0 bases and the J segment 4 bases; nucleotides outside the gene matches: 7. CDR3 length equals 16 residues. CDR1 and CDR2 from the germline V gene are SGHNT and YYREEE (reference sequence). The CDR3 region is CASSLDRGRRSYGYTF. The CDR3 DNA is TGTGCCAGCAGCTTGGACAGGGGGCGAAGGAGCTATGGCTACACCTTC.

V is TRBV7-3 and J is TRBJ2-3; D gene ambiguous. The CDR3 spans 13 residues. Germline CDR1 is SGHTA and CDR2 is FQGTGA. Between the trimmed V and J ends, which lost 0 bases and 2 bases, there was a span of 3 bases. CDR3 loop: CASSLTPTDTQYF. The CDR3 nucleotides read TGTGCCAGCAGCTTAACTCCCACAGATACGCAGTATTTT.

The CDR3 DNA sequence: TGTGCCAGTAGTCCCCCCGGAAGCAACACCGGGGAGCTGTTTTTT. Protein: CASSPPGSNTGELFF. This sequence joins TRBV19 and TRBJ2-2, with D unresolved. CDR3 length: 15 residues. The V and J ends lost 5 bases and 2 bases respectively, with 12 bases between them. Germline V CDR1 and CDR2: LNHDA, SQIVND (reference sequence).

The chain uses TRBV19 and TRBJ2-7; 8 positions agree with TRBD1. This CDR3 has 14 residues. Germline-derived CDR1 and CDR2 are LNHDA and SQIVND (reference sequence). J was trimmed by 1 base and V by 5 bases; bases with no gene match: 4. The CDR3 coding sequence is TGTGCCAGTAGTGACAGGGGTCCTTCCTACGAGCAGTACTTC. Encoded protein: CASSDRGPSYEQYF.

The chain has TRBV2 and TRBJ1-5, with 8 bases that match TRBD1. With V trimmed by 6 bases and J by 4 bases, 2 bases remained unmatched. The CDR3 sequence is 13 residues long. Germline CDR1 reads SNHLY; CDR2 reads FYNNEI. CDR3: CASRGQENQPQHF. For the CDR3, the DNA is TGTGCCAGCAGGGGACAGGAAAATCAGCCCCAGCATTTT.

The chain combines TRBV28 with TRBJ1-4, with 9 bases aligning to TRBD1. V shed 4 bases and J 6 bases; nucleotides not matched to a gene: 6. Germline V CDR1 and CDR2: MDHEN, SYDVKM. The CDR3 has 15 residues. The CDR3, as DNA: TGTGCCAGCAGTTCCGGGACAGGGTTTTATGAAAAACTGTTTTTT. It specifies CASSSGTGFYEKLFF.

The chain uses TRBV9 and TRBJ2-1; 7 bases are shared with TRBD1. V shed 0 bases, J shed 1 base, and the junction held 7 bases outside the gene matches. The CDR3 has 17 residues. Germline V gives CDR1 SGDLS, CDR2 YYNGEE. This CDR3 is CASSVATGAESYNEQFF. Here the CDR3 DNA reads TGTGCCAGCAGCGTAGCCACAGGGGCCGAGTCCTACAATGAGCAGTTCTTC.

J is TRBJ2-5 and V is TRBV12-5, with 11 bases lining up with TRBD2. The V and J ends lost 1 base and 5 bases, in that order; junction bases with no gene match: 6. Looked up from germline, CDR1 is LGHNT and CDR2 is FRNRAP. The CDR3 runs to 16 residues. The CDR3 DNA reads as TGTGCTAGTGGTTTGGGAGGTAGCGGGGGGGCGGAGACCCAGTACTTC. This encodes CASGLGGSGGAETQYF.

The V and J genes are TRBV4-1 and TRBJ2-1; TRBD1 might be the D (6 bases). The CDR3 covers 14 residues. V was shortened by 2 bases and J by 2 bases, with 7 bases between the two germline ends. Germline V CDR1 and CDR2: MGHRA, YSYEKL. In DNA, the CDR3 is TGCGCCAGCAGCCAAAGGGACACCTACAATGAGCAGTTCTTC. Its translation is CASSQRDTYNEQFF.

The rearrangement links TRBV11-1 to TRBJ2-2; possibly TRBD2 for D (5 bases). Between the trimmed V and J ends, which lost 0 bases and 5 bases, there was a span of 7 bases. The CDR3 extends over 14 amino acids. Germline V lookup: CDR1 SGHAT, CDR2 FQDESV (reference sequence). CDR3 sequence reads: CASSLAEGTGELFF. For the CDR3, the DNA is TGTGCCAGCAGCTTAGCCGAGGGAACCGGGGAGCTGTTTTTT.

The rearrangement links TRBV30 to TRBJ1-5; TRBD1 matches 7 bases. Germline-derived CDR1 and CDR2 are GTSNPN and SVGIG (reference sequence). V shed 0 bases and J 3 bases; nucleotides not matched to a gene: 8. The CDR3 has 16 amino acids. The CDR3 coding sequence is TGTGCCTGGAGTGTGAGGGACAGTGCCCCCAATCAGCCCCAGCATTTT. It is translated as CAWSVRDSAPNQPQHF.

The J gene is TRBJ2-1, the V gene TRBV6-6, with 7 bases aligning to TRBD1. Germline V gives CDR1 MNHNY, CDR2 SVGAGI (reference sequence). CDR3 size: 15 residues. J gave up 9 bases and V 6 bases, and 14 bases lay outside the gene matches. CDR3 DNA sequence: TGTGCCAGCAGCCAGGGACAGTCTGGGTTTGGTGAGCAGTTCTTC. As protein: CASSQGQSGFGEQFF.

J is TRBJ1-2 and V is TRBV7-3; tentatively, D is TRBD1 (5 bases). The germline V gene has CDR1 SGHTA and CDR2 FQGTGA. The CDR3 has 13 residues. Trimming left V 2 bases short and J 8 bases short, with 12 bases between. This CDR3 is CASSLFAGTGYTF. CDR3 in DNA: TGTGCCAGCAGCTTATTTGCAGGGACCGGCTACACCTTC.

The chain links TRBV11-3 to TRBJ2-2; D not certain. Germline-derived CDR1 and CDR2 are SGHNT and YENEEA. The ends were cut back, 4 bases at V and 6 bases at J, with 12 bases in the middle. The CDR3 runs to 14 residues. CDR3 region: CASSSPFDPGELFF. CDR3 nucleotide sequence: TGTGCCAGCAGCTCCCCCTTTGACCCCGGGGAGCTGTTTTTT.

This clone was found once. This rearrangement joins TRBV15 to TRBJ2-7; 7 positions agree with TRBD1. V lost 1 base to trimming and J lost 3 bases; unmatched junction nucleotides: 3. The CDR3 contains 14 residues. Germline V lookup: CDR1 LNHNV, CDR2 YYDKDF (reference sequence). CDR3 sequence (DNA): TGTGCCACCAGCAGAGTGGGACAGCTCTACGAGCAGTACTTC. Its translation is CATSRVGQLYEQYF.

The chain couples TRBV7-9 to TRBJ1-3; tentatively, D is TRBD1 (5 bases). The CDR3 runs to 15 residues. Germline CDR1 SEHNR, CDR2 FQNEAQ (reference sequence). Trimming took off 2 bases at V and 2 bases at J, with 10 bases between the two ends. CDR3 residues: CASSLSSGTGNTIYF. Written as DNA, the CDR3 is TGTGCCAGCAGCTTATCCTCAGGGACTGGAAACACCATATATTTT. Complete variable domain (other parts from reference TRBV7-9 and TRBJ1-3): DTGVSQNPRHKITKRGQNVTFRCDPISEHNRLYWYRQTLGQGPEFLTYFQNEAQLEKSRLLSDRFSAERPKGSFSTLEIQRTEQGDSAMYLCASSLSSGTGNTIYFGEGSWLTVV.

The rearrangement uses TRBV24-1 and TRBJ2-5, with D perhaps matching TRBD2 (7 bases). Germline V CDR1 and CDR2: KGHDR, SFDVKD. The CDR3 is 15 amino acids. V lost 5 bases, J lost 5 bases, and 17 bases lay in between. The CDR3: CATSAAGASWETQYF. The CDR3 coding sequence is TGTGCCACCAGTGCTGCGGGGGCTAGTTGGGAGACCCAGTACTTC.

The sample holds one count of this clone. The rearrangement joins TRBV12-3 or TRBV12-4 to TRBJ1-1; no definite D call. Trimming shortened V by 2 bases and J by 4 bases, and 8 bases separated the two germline ends. The length of the CDR3 is 13 residues. The CDR3: CASSLSMGTEAFF. Here the CDR3 DNA reads TGTGCCAGCAGTTTATCCATGGGCACTGAAGCTTTCTTT.

The chain uses TRBV5-6 and TRBJ1-6; D is perhaps TRBD1 (6 bases). CDR1 SGHDT and CDR2 YYEEEE come from the germline V gene. There are 15 residues in the CDR3. Trimming left V 0 bases short and J 8 bases short, with 12 bases between. CDR3: CASSLVRGKDSPLHF. The CDR3 DNA reads as TGTGCCAGCAGCTTGGTTAGGGGGAAGGATTCACCCCTCCACTTT.

This clone appeared a single time. V gene TRBV24-1 combines with J gene TRBJ2-2; D is ambiguous. The CDR3 has 16 residues. V dropped 5 bases and J dropped 0 bases, with 12 bases sitting between them. Germline-derived CDR1 and CDR2 are KGHDR and SFDVKD. CDR3 residues: CATSASKVANTGELFF. DNA of the CDR3: TGTGCCACCAGTGCGTCGAAGGTCGCGAACACCGGGGAGCTGTTTTTT.